This TCR beta chain was sequenced in a study of radiation and T cells in renal cell carcinoma. Method: immunoSEQ multiplex PCR; TCRdb's copy keeps in-frame clones and lacks some. The profile shows approximately 110,000 clones, 80% to 85% of them singletons. Time point given: baseline pretreatment blood. The treatment denotes: 15 Gy SBRT to primary tumor, nephrectomy 4 weeks later. Specimen: blood, collected from a patient whose treatment included radiotherapy and nephrectomy. This TCR was recovered from a woman between 55 and 75 years old with renal cell carcinoma.

CDR3 loop: CASSPPPSDTQYF. DNA for the CDR3: TGTGCCAGCAGCCCCCCCCCTTCAGATACGCAGTATTTT. The chain couples TRBV7-6 to TRBJ2-3, with unresolved D. V gave up 5 bases and J gave up 4 bases, with 10 bases separating them. CDR3 length: 13 residues. Germline V gene sequence: CDR1 SGHVS, CDR2 FNYEAQ.